A single TCR beta chain is shown here with its context. No cognate antigen has been identified for it. No base-level quality is on record; no much larger clone is a single base apart. The sample belongs to a study of identifying expanded T cells in peripheral blood (dated by TCRdb to the late 2010s). About the full investigation: Separate aliquots of the same genomic DNA pool were sequenced to produce technical replicates, and four replicates were compared in pairs. Overall study results and their limits: Across all healthy-donor time intervals, the beta-binomial model significantly lowered both the number of clones called differentially abundant and the false-positive rate. The binomial model flagged about 1.1 differentially abundant clones between technical replicates but roughly 15 over around two weeks and 19 over around four weeks. It was expected by the authors that biological variance in healthy repertoires might increase further over much longer intervals, such as months to years. For all healthy donors, the variance in clone template counts between approximately 2-week samples rose significantly as total template count increased.

During the collection period, no immune events, such as infections, were documented for the healthy donors. Healthy-donor blood repertoires served as a training cohort to calibrate time-dependent variance in a beta-binomial model of T-cell clone differential abundance. There were 10 healthy donors in the training cohort, of whom 3 were female and 7 were male. The donors were between roughly 25 and 70 years old, with an average age of around 42 years. Whole blood was collected from each healthy donor at three time points spaced two to three weeks apart and obtained from a commercial supplier. For immunosequencing, genomic DNA was extracted from whole blood that had not been sorted. The immunoSEQ Assay, which uses bias-controlled multiplex PCR amplification of genomic DNA, was used to profile TCRbeta CDR3 regions. Per the source publication's procedure: The absolute abundance of each unique TCRbeta CDR3 region was quantified after sequences were collapsed and filtered. Differential abundance was assessed using a binomial (Fisher-equivalent) model and a beta-binomial model in which time-dependent variance fitted from healthy donors was added. Clones with fewer than 5 combined templates were excluded, and clones with Benjamini-Hochberg FDR below 0.01 were called differentially abundant. Beta-binomial variance was modeled as a function of total template count across the two samples using the form v = (b*log(k)+a)^2. The source is immuneACCESS, and TCRdb retained only in-frame sequences with V and J called. Part of the clones is not carried over; for the studies checked, unresolved V genes explain less than half of this, and the remainder is unexplained. The DNA was the basis for D and trimming; V, J and clone size are from that table. The sample profile shows approximately 130,000 clones; 86% of them were found once. Jointly, the top ten make up 7% to 10% of the sample.

Sequencing used blood. The source of this sequence is a person between 18 and 69 years old in good health.

The encoded CDR3 is CASSPGQERTEAFF. In nucleotide form, the sequence is TGTGCCAGCAGCCCAGGTCAGGAGAGGACTGAAGCTTTCTTT. This chain joins TRBV7-6 to TRBJ1-1; no D gene is confidently identified. The germline V gene encodes CDR1 SGHVS and CDR2 FNYEAQ. V drops 5 bases and J drops 5 bases, leaving 15 bases in between. There are 14 amino acids in the CDR3, from cysteine to phenylalanine inclusive. The entry retains the CDR3 DNA only, 42 bases that are in frame from base 1. Reference TRBV7-6 and TRBJ1-1 genes cover what lies past the CDR3, so the full variable domain is GAGVSQSPRYKVTKRGQDVALRCDPISGHVSLYWYRQALGQGPEFLTYFNYEAQQDKSGLPNDRFSAERPEGSISTLTIQRTEQRDSAMYRCASSPGQERTEAFFGQGTRLTVV.